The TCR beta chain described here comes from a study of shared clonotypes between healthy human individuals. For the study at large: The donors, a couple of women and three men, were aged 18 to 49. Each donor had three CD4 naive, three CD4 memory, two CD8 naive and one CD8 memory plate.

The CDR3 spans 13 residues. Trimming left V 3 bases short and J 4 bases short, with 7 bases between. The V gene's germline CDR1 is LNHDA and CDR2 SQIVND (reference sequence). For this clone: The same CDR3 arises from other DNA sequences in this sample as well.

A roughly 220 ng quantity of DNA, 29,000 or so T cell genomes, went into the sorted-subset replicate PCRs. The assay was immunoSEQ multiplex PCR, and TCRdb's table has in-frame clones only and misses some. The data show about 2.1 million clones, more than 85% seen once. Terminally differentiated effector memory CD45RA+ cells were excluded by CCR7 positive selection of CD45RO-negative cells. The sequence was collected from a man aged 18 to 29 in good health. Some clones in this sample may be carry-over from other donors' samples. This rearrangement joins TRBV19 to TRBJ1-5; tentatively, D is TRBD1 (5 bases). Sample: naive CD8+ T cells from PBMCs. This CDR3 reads CASSIGGNQPQHF. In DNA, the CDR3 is TGTGCCAGTAGTATCGGGGGTAATCAGCCCCAGCATTTT.